Shown below are 28 T cell receptor beta chains from a single sample sequenced in a study of T cell repertoires in chronic hepatitis B. Method: immunoSEQ multiplex PCR; TCRdb's copy keeps in-frame clones and lacks some. Here the sample spans about 480 clones, 80% to 90% being singletons. Sequencing was performed on HBV polymerase (pol387) epitope-specific CD8+ T cells from PBMCs. These receptor sequences come from a human donor with chronic hepatitis B virus infection.

This chain uses TRBV28 with TRBJ1-5, with TRBD1 matching 7 bases. V lost 6 bases and J lost 6; bases outside the gene matches: 11. CDR1 is MDHEN, CDR2 SYDVKM, per germline. The CDR3 is 15 amino acids. The CDR3 DNA reads as TGTGCCAGCAGAACAGGGGAATTATGGCGTCAGCCCCAGCATTTT. Its protein product is CASRTGELWRQPQHF.

The chain recombines TRBV4-1 with TRBJ2-1, with no clear D. Germline CDR1 MGHRA, CDR2 YSYEKL. The CDR3 is 14 amino acids. Trimming removed 0 bases from V and 6 bases from J, with 9 bases in between. The CDR3, as DNA: TGCGCCAGCAGCCAAGAACCGAAATTCAATGAGCAGTTCTTC. Translation gives CASSQEPKFNEQFF.

This clone was observed a handful of times. This sequence joins TRBV28 and TRBJ1-1; D gene unclear. V lost 2 bases to trimming and J lost 1 base, with 26 bases between them. This CDR3 has 20 amino acids. From germline, CDR1 is MDHEN and CDR2 SYDVKM. Here the CDR3 DNA reads TGTGCCAGCAGTTTACGTCTTGGGTCACAGTCCACCCCTTCGAACACTGAAGCTTTCTTT. This sequence encodes CASSLRLGSQSTPSNTEAFF. The full variable domain, its missing parts supplied by reference TRBV28 and TRBJ1-1, is DVKVTQSSRYLVKRTGEKVFLECVQDMDHENMFWYRQDPGLGLRLIYFSYDVKMKEKGDIPEGYSVSREKKERFSLILESASTNQTSMYLCASSLRLGSQSTPSNTEAFFGQGTRLTVV.

This rearrangement joins TRBV28 to TRBJ2-2; D not resolved. The CDR3 length is 15 residues. CDR1 and CDR2 (germline): MDHEN, SYDVKM. The ends were cut back, 7 bases at V and 5 bases at J, with 17 bases in the middle. The CDR3 DNA sequence: TGTGCCAGCATATCCCTCCAAAAGGGAACCGGGGAGCTGTTTTTT. Its protein is CASISLQKGTGELFF.

The V gene is TRBV19, the J gene TRBJ1-1, with 9 bases fitting TRBD1. This CDR3 has 15 amino acids. Germline CDR1 and CDR2: LNHDA and SQIVND (reference sequence). J was trimmed by 3 bases and V by 3 bases; bases with no gene match: 5. The CDR3 region is CASSIDRGWDTEAFF. CDR3 nucleotide sequence: TGTGCCAGTAGTATCGACAGGGGGTGGGACACTGAAGCTTTCTTT.

The chain couples TRBV27 to TRBJ2-7; D is uncertain. This CDR3 is built from 11 residues. In germline, CDR1 is MNHEY, CDR2 SMNVEV (reference sequence). The V end was cut by 6 bases, the J end by 3 bases, with 6 bases between. The CDR3 coding sequence is TGTGCCAGCAGATATAACTACGAGCAGTACTTC. Protein sequence: CASRYNYEQYF.

The CDR3 here is CASSLGGGHGIHYMNTEAFF. The CDR3 coding sequence is TGTGCCAGCAGCTTGGGAGGGGGGCACGGGATCCATTATATGAACACTGAAGCTTTCTTT. The chain couples TRBV5-4 to TRBJ1-1, with D possibly TRBD1 on 6 matching bases. With 0 bases removed from V and 0 bases from J, the gap between germline ends came to 24 bases. This CDR3 spans 20 amino acids. Germline V gene lookup returns CDR1 SGHNT and CDR2 YYREEE (reference sequence).

The gene calls are TRBV11-2 and TRBJ2-3, with D possibly TRBD1 on 5 matching bases. Per germline, CDR1 SGHAT and CDR2 FQNNGV. The CDR3 has 16 residues. V dropped 5 bases and J dropped 4 bases, with 19 bases sitting between them. CDR3 nucleotides: TGTGCCAGCAGCCTAGGATACCAGTGGGGCGCAGATACGCAGTATTTT. Its protein is CASSLGYQWGADTQYF.

The gene calls are TRBV19 and TRBJ2-2; 9 positions match TRBD2. The length of the CDR3 is 17 residues. V dropped 2 bases and J dropped 5; count of bases not matched to a gene: 9. Germline V gives CDR1 LNHDA, CDR2 SQIVND (reference sequence). The CDR3 DNA follows: TGTGCCAGTAGTATACCGGCGGGAGGGTTTAGGACCGGGGAGCTGTTTTTT. It codes for CASSIPAGGFRTGELFF.

This chain joins TRBV30 and TRBJ2-7; D is undetermined. The length of the CDR3 is 15 residues. CDR1 is GTSNPN and CDR2 is SVGIG in the germline V gene (reference sequence). V was shortened by 2 bases and J by 3 bases, with 17 bases between the two germline ends. The CDR3 nucleotides read TGTGCCTGGAGTCTTAAAACTCGGAGCTTCTACGAGCAGTACTTC. Its translation is CAWSLKTRSFYEQYF.

This clone was seen once. V is TRBV12-5 and J is TRBJ2-5; 8 nucleotides match TRBD1. The V and J ends lost 7 bases and 2 bases, in that order; junction bases with no gene match: 9. Germline V gene lookup returns CDR1 LGHNT and CDR2 FRNRAP. This CDR3 is built from 15 residues. The CDR3 DNA reads TGTGCTAGTGCCCCGGGACAGGAGGTACAAGAGACCCAGTACTTC. It translates to CASAPGQEVQETQYF.

The chain employs TRBV4-1 and TRBJ2-3, with D possibly TRBD2 on 6 matching bases. The V and J ends lost 6 bases and 2 bases respectively, with 18 bases between them. This CDR3 is 16 amino acids long. The germline V gene has CDR1 MGHRA and CDR2 YSYEKL. This CDR3 is CASSGVSGRHTDTQYF. The CDR3 DNA follows: TGCGCCAGCAGTGGGGTTAGCGGCAGACACACAGATACGCAGTATTTT.

The V and J genes are TRBV19 and TRBJ2-3, with 12 bases matching TRBD2. Trimming took 3 bases from V and 6 from J; bases not matched to a gene: 7. The CDR3 has 16 residues. Germline loops: CDR1 LNHDA, CDR2 SQIVND (reference sequence). CDR3 in DNA: TGTGCCAGTAGTATTATGACTAGCGGGAGAGGGGATACGCAGTATTTT. This gives the protein CASSIMTSGRGDTQYF. The whole variable domain, filled in from reference TRBV19 and TRBJ2-3, reads DGGITQSPKYLFRKEGQNVTLSCEQNLNHDAMYWYRQDPGQGLRLIYYSQIVNDFQKGDIAEGYSVSREKKESFPLTVTSAQKNPTAFYLCASSIMTSGRGDTQYFGPGTRLTVL.

V gene TRBV2 combines with J gene TRBJ2-7; no firm D call. The V end was cut by 3 bases, the J end by 5 bases, with 5 bases between. CDR1 SNHLY and CDR2 FYNNEI come from the germline V gene. This CDR3 has 11 amino acids. The DNA for the CDR3 is TGTGCCAGCAGTGATCCCCACGAGCAGTACTTC. This codes for CASSDPHEQYF.

The V call is TRBV9, the J call TRBJ2-5, with D unclear. V dropped 0 bases and J dropped 2 bases, with 5 bases sitting between them. Per the germline V gene, CDR1 is SGDLS and CDR2 is YYNGEE. This CDR3 has 13 amino acids. The CDR3 is CASSVDRQETQYF. CDR3 coding DNA: TGTGCCAGCAGCGTAGACAGACAAGAGACCCAGTACTTC.

The chain recombines TRBV4-3 with TRBJ2-4; D unclear. CDR1 and CDR2 (germline): LGHNA, YSLEER. V shed 3 bases and J shed 5 bases, with 11 bases lying between them. The CDR3 spans 14 residues. As DNA, the CDR3 is TGCGCCAGCAGCCATGGAACAGATGAAAACATTCAGTACTTC. Its translation: CASSHGTDENIQYF.

The V call is TRBV28, the J call TRBJ1-1; weak D call: TRBD1 (6 bases). With 0 bases removed from V and 3 bases from J, the gap between germline ends came to 8 bases. Germline CDR1 reads MDHEN; CDR2 reads SYDVKM. This CDR3 is built from 14 residues. Here the CDR3 reads CASSLWQGYTEAFF. CDR3 sequence (DNA): TGTGCCAGCAGTTTATGGCAGGGGTACACTGAAGCTTTCTTT.

The CDR3 loop is CASSSAAGGPIDTQYF. In DNA form, the CDR3 reads TGTGCCAGCAGTTCCGCCGCGGGAGGGCCCATAGATACGCAGTATTTT. This chain connects TRBV27 to TRBJ2-3; 9 nucleotides align to TRBD2. The V segment lost 4 bases and the J segment 5 bases; nucleotides outside the gene matches: 10. The CDR3 totals 16 residues. Germline assignment: CDR1 MNHEY and CDR2 SMNVEV (reference sequence).

V gene TRBV19 combines with J gene TRBJ1-1; 8 bases match TRBD1. The CDR3 is 16 residues long. Trimming removed 2 bases from V and 0 bases from J; junction bases left unmatched: 5. Germline V gene lookup returns CDR1 LNHDA and CDR2 SQIVND (reference sequence). This CDR3 is CASSIRTGLVNTEAFF. The DNA of the CDR3 is TGTGCCAGTAGTATACGGACAGGGCTGGTGAACACTGAAGCTTTCTTT.

This clone was observed once. The chain joins TRBV9 to TRBJ2-2; maybe TRBD2 (6 bases). Trimming shortened V by 5 bases and J by 6 bases, and 11 bases separated the two germline ends. The V gene's germline CDR1 is SGDLS and CDR2 YYNGEE. The CDR3 loop spans 13 amino acids. The CDR3 region has the DNA TGTGCCAGCAGAGATACTAGCTCCGGGGAGCTGTTTTTT. Translated: CASRDTSSGELFF.

For the CDR3, the DNA is TGTGCCAGCAGCCCAACCGGGACAGGGCTCCACGAGCAGTACTTC. Its translation: CASSPTGTGLHEQYF. The chain uses TRBV7-9 and TRBJ2-7; 9 bases line up with TRBD1. The CDR3 totals 15 residues. V lost 5 bases and J lost 5; bases outside the gene matches: 10. Germline V gene lookup returns CDR1 SEHNR and CDR2 FQNEAQ (reference sequence).

In DNA, the CDR3 is TGTGCCAGCAGCGTAGTGTGGTGGGGTCCGTCCAATGAGCAGTTCTTC. Translated: CASSVVWWGPSNEQFF. V and J are TRBV9 and TRBJ2-1, with no clear D. The CDR3 contains 16 residues. Per germline, CDR1 SGDLS and CDR2 YYNGEE. The V end lost 0 bases, the J end lost 6 bases, and 16 bases lay between the germline ends.

The chain combines TRBV13 with TRBJ2-6; D ambiguous. The V and J ends lost 3 bases and 1 base respectively, with 10 bases between them. Germline V CDR1 and CDR2: PRHDT, FYEKMQ (reference sequence). The CDR3 totals 16 residues. CDR3 amino acids: CASSFSLSSGANVLTF. CDR3 nucleotides: TGTGCCAGCAGCTTTAGTTTGAGTTCTGGGGCCAACGTCCTGACTTTC.

The genes are TRBV7-9 and TRBJ2-3; a weak D match, TRBD2 (6 bases). From germline, CDR1 is SEHNR and CDR2 FQNEAQ (reference sequence). The CDR3 sequence is 15 residues long. The V and J ends lost 7 bases and 5 bases respectively, with 19 bases between them. The CDR3 is CASTLEWRVGDTQYF. The CDR3 DNA sequence: TGTGCCAGCACCTTGGAGTGGAGGGTGGGAGATACGCAGTATTTT.

The table lists this clone with a count of one. The J gene is TRBJ2-3, the V gene TRBV27; TRBD2 matches at 8 bases. CDR1 is MNHEY, CDR2 SMNVEV, per germline (reference sequence). The length of the CDR3 is 15 residues. V dropped 6 bases and J dropped 6; count of bases not matched to a gene: 11. CDR3 in amino acids: CASSPRGGEVDTQYF. The DNA for the CDR3 is TGTGCCAGCAGCCCCCGGGGGGGAGAGGTGGATACGCAGTATTTT.

CDR3 DNA sequence: TGTGCCAGCTCACCAATCCCACAGGGGGCCACAACTAATGAAAAACTGTTTTTT. This codes for CASSPIPQGATTNEKLFF. The chain carries TRBV18 and TRBJ1-4; the match to TRBD1 covers 9 bases. There are 18 residues in the CDR3. The ends lost 2 bases at V and 0 bases at J; junction bases unmatched: 7. Per germline, CDR1 KGHSH and CDR2 LQKENI.

This sequence joins TRBV7-9 and TRBJ2-4; 7 positions match TRBD1. Germline V lookup: CDR1 SEHNR, CDR2 FQNEAQ (reference sequence). Trimming at V came to 6 bases and at J to 3 bases, leaving 5 bases not matched to a gene. The CDR3 length is 14 residues. CDR3 sequence reads: CASSFDRVKNIQYF. CDR3 coding DNA: TGTGCCAGCAGTTTCGACAGGGTCAAAAACATTCAGTACTTC.

This chain uses TRBV7-3 with TRBJ2-2; 16 bases align to TRBD2. J was trimmed by 7 bases and V by 5 bases; bases with no gene match: 4. This CDR3 is 16 amino acids long. Germline V gives CDR1 SGHTA, CDR2 FQGTGA. In DNA form, the CDR3 reads TGTGCCAGCAGCCCGGGACTAGCGGGAGGGCACGGGGAGCTGTTTTTT. Its protein product is CASSPGLAGGHGELFF.